Listed below are T cell receptor beta chains from one sample, sequenced in a study of T cell responses to AZD1222 COVID-19 vaccine. The data were produced by immunoSEQ multiplex PCR, yet TCRdb's version contains in-frame clones alone and is incomplete. The data contain tens of thousands of clones, roughly 83% of them singletons. Sample: peripheral blood, taken on day 0 of AZD1222 vaccination. Receptors were obtained from an adult in good health. Both conserved end residues are part of each CDR3. The D gene is left open where the match is weak. Size is stated for part of the rows, as once, few or many counts, or as a class when the clone is expanded.

V	size	J	D	CDR3	DNA
TRBV7-8	-	TRBJ1-2	-	CASSPGAGWGYGYTF	TGTGCCAGCAGCCCCGGGGCAGGGTGGGGCTATGGCTACACCTTC
TRBV24-1	-	TRBJ2-5	-	CATSDGFQETQYF	TGTGCCACCAGTGACGGTTTCCAAGAGACCCAGTACTTC
TRBV12-2	-	TRBJ2-5	-	CASRLRVRRAQETQYF	TGTGCAAGTCGCTTACGCGTTCGGAGAGCTCAAGAGACCCAGTACTTC
TRBV30	-	TRBJ2-7	-	CAWGRGLSYEQYF	TGTGCCTGGGGGCGGGGGCTTTCCTACGAGCAGTACTTC
TRBV29-1	few	TRBJ2-3	-	CSVATGRGTDTQYF	TGCAGCGTCGCTACAGGAAGGGGCACAGATACGCAGTATTTT
TRBV6-5	-	TRBJ1-2	-	CASSYSGSLGYTF	TGTGCCAGCAGTTACTCAGGGAGTCTTGGCTACACCTTC
TRBV5-1	-	TRBJ1-4	-	CASSKSGELAEKLFF	TGCGCCAGCAGCAAGTCAGGGGAGTTGGCTGAAAAACTGTTTTTT
TRBV6-2/TRBV6-3	once	TRBJ1-1	-	CASSYTGEHTEAFF	TGTGCCAGCAGTTACACCGGGGAACACACTGAAGCTTTCTTT
TRBV7-2	-	TRBJ2-2	TRBD2	CASSLDGRSTETGELFF	TGTGCCAGCAGCTTAGACGGGAGGTCTACGGAAACCGGGGAGCTGTTTTTT
TRBV27	-	TRBJ2-1	-	CASSSAANNEQFF	TGTGCCAGCAGTTCGGCAGCCAACAATGAGCAGTTCTTC
TRBV27	-	TRBJ2-7	-	CASSLRDTLYEQYF	TGTGCCAGCAGTTTAAGGGACACGCTCTACGAGCAGTACTTC
TRBV14	-	TRBJ2-3	-	CASSPGGYPTDTQYF	TGTGCCAGCAGCCCGGGCGGGTACCCCACAGATACGCAGTATTTT
TRBV4-1	-	TRBJ1-3	-	CASSQGVGRNTIYF	TGCGCCAGCAGCCAAGGGGTAGGGAGAAACACCATATATTTT
TRBV4-1	-	TRBJ2-2	TRBD2	CASSREVSGENTGELFF	TGCGCCAGCAGCCGGGAAGTTAGCGGGGAGAACACCGGGGAGCTGTTTTTT
TRBV27	-	TRBJ2-7	TRBD1	CASGLPGGISYEQYF	TGTGCCAGCGGCCTCCCAGGGGGCATCTCCTACGAGCAGTACTTC
TRBV18	-	TRBJ2-1	TRBD2	CASSSQRGPNEQFF	TGTGCCAGCTCGTCACAGCGGGGCCCCAATGAGCAGTTCTTC
TRBV5-5	-	TRBJ1-3	TRBD1	CASSFTGGTGNTIYF	TGTGCCAGCAGCTTTACAGGGGGCACTGGAAACACCATATATTTT
TRBV5-4	-	TRBJ2-7	-	CASSPQGPYEQYF	TGTGCCAGCAGCCCCCAGGGCCCCTACGAGCAGTACTTC
TRBV3-1/TRBV3-2	-	TRBJ1-1	-	CASCAGDYTEAFF	TGTGCCAGCTGCGCGGGAGATTACACTGAAGCTTTCTTT
TRBV5-4	medium-sized	TRBJ2-7	TRBD2	CASSPPGTSGRSYEQYF	TGTGCCAGCAGCCCCCCCGGGACTAGCGGGAGGTCCTACGAGCAGTACTTC
TRBV6-6	once	TRBJ1-1	TRBD1	CASSRSYRGPNTEAFF	TGTGCCAGCAGCCGATCCTACAGGGGGCCAAACACTGAAGCTTTCTTT
TRBV21-1	-	TRBJ2-7	-	CASSKARRGHHSYEQYF	TGTGCCAGCAGCAAAGCCCGACGGGGTCACCACTCCTACGAGCAGTACTTC
TRBV5-6	-	TRBJ1-3	-	CASSTWGATGNTIYF	TGTGCCAGCAGCACCTGGGGGGCGACTGGAAACACCATATATTTT